This TCR beta chain was profiled in a study of shared clonotypes between healthy human individuals. Turning to the study itself: Three plates each covered CD4 naive and memory; CD8 naive two, CD8 memory one.

Study-level findings and limits: Between a few donors, naive CD4 clonotypes were shared at a level of around 5.1%. Sequencing depth was expected to influence donor clonotype sharing.

Generated by immunoSEQ multiplex PCR, the TCRdb table keeps only in-frame clones and is missing some. The sample has about 230,000 clones; about 65% are singletons. On this clone itself: The antigen is undetermined.

The germline gives CDR1 SGHNT, CDR2 YYREEE (reference sequence). Between the trimmed V and J ends, which lost 1 base and 4 bases, there was a span of 11 bases. This CDR3 contains 15 residues. The receptor's source is a man aged 30-40 years in good health. The sequenced material came from memory CD4+ T cells sorted from blood. Subset defined: CD45RA-negative fraction. The chain employs TRBV5-4 and TRBJ1-4; D not certain. The CDR3 DNA follows: TGTGCCAGCAGCTTGTCAGGATCGCTTAATGAAAAACTGTTTTTT. The encoded protein is CASSLSGSLNEKLFF.